Each of the 25 T cell receptor beta chains below was sequenced from the same sample in a study of Ad26.COV2.S vaccination and SARS-CoV-2 variants. Treatment noted: 15 to 20 received Ad26.COV2.S at low or high dose, single or two shots; several received placebo; per-sample allocation not given. Collection of samples fell on day 63 after the first vaccine or placebo injection. TCRdb's copy holds only in-frame clones and misses some; the assay was immunoSEQ multiplex PCR. The sample shows around 300,000 clones, under 90% of them seen only once. Sequencing was performed on peripheral blood, taken in a trial of Ad26.COV2.S vaccine versus placebo. Receptor source: a person aged 18 to 65 who received the Ad26.COV2.S COVID-19 vaccine or a placebo.

The chain joins TRBV7-6 to TRBJ2-3; 8 positions match TRBD1. The CDR3 spans 15 residues. J gave up 0 bases and V 4 bases, and 3 bases lay outside the gene matches. Germline CDR1 and CDR2: SGHVS and FNYEAQ. The chain's CDR3 is CASSSRQGSTDTQYF. Here the CDR3 DNA reads TGTGCCAGCAGCTCCCGACAGGGGAGCACAGATACGCAGTATTTT.

The chain combines TRBV28 with TRBJ1-5; D is perhaps TRBD1 (6 bases). The CDR3 sequence is 15 residues long. CDR1 and CDR2 from the germline V gene are MDHEN and SYDVKM. Trimming took off 6 bases at V and 3 bases at J, with 15 bases between the two ends. In DNA, the CDR3 is TGTGCCAGCAGAGGACAAGGACAGAACAATCAGCCCCAGCATTTT. As protein: CASRGQGQNNQPQHF.

J is TRBJ1-4 and V is TRBV7-9; D unresolved. The CDR3 runs 16 residues. The V end was cut by 5 bases, the J end by 10 bases, with 23 bases between. The germline V gene has CDR1 SEHNR and CDR2 FQNEAQ (reference sequence). CDR3 residues: CASSTTSDESATKLFF. Written as DNA, the CDR3 is TGTGCCAGCAGCACCACCTCGGATGAATCAGCTACAAAACTGTTTTTT.

This clone was found a few times. The chain couples TRBV27 to TRBJ2-3; D gene unclear. This CDR3 is built from 14 residues. The germline V gene has CDR1 MNHEY and CDR2 SMNVEV (reference sequence). The germline V and J ends were trimmed by 0 bases and 0 bases, with 4 bases remaining between them. The CDR3: CASSLSASTDTQYF. The CDR3 region has the DNA TGTGCCAGCAGTTTATCAGCTAGCACAGATACGCAGTATTTT.

The CDR3 reads CASSFYAGELFF. Here the CDR3 DNA reads TGTGCCAGTAGCTTCTACGCCGGGGAGCTGTTTTTT. The V call is TRBV19, the J call TRBJ2-2; D call uncertain. The CDR3 is 12 amino acids. The ends were cut back, 6 bases at V and 6 bases at J, with 8 bases in the middle. The germline CDR1 and CDR2 sequences are LNHDA and SQIVND (reference sequence).

The CDR3 nucleotides are TGCGCCAGCAGCCAACTGCTGGGGGGATATGGTGGCTACACCTTC. Amino acids: CASSQLLGGYGGYTF. This chain joins TRBV4-3 and TRBJ1-2; D might be TRBD1 (5 bases). V was trimmed by 2 bases and J by 7 bases, leaving 17 bases between them. Germline V lookup: CDR1 LGHNA, CDR2 YSLEER. The CDR3 covers 15 residues.

The chain couples TRBV24-1 to TRBJ2-1, with D hard to call. Germline V gene lookup returns CDR1 KGHDR and CDR2 SFDVKD. V shed 3 bases and J shed 5 bases, with 4 bases lying between them. The CDR3 runs to 12 residues. The CDR3 DNA is TGTGCCACCAGTGATCCGAACAATGAGCAGTTCTTC. This translates into CATSDPNNEQFF.

The J gene is TRBJ2-2, the V gene TRBV4-3; 9 nucleotides align to TRBD2. This CDR3 contains 17 residues. Germline loops: CDR1 LGHNA, CDR2 YSLEER. With 0 bases clipped from V and 3 bases from J, the junction kept 5 bases outside the gene matches. In DNA, the CDR3 is TGCGCCAGCAGCCAAGAGTTAGCGGGAGTCGACACCGGGGAGCTGTTTTTT. The encoded protein is CASSQELAGVDTGELFF.

The chain couples TRBV11-2 to TRBJ1-1; 9 bases agree with TRBD1. CDR1 is SGHAT and CDR2 is FQNNGV in the germline V gene. This CDR3 is built from 15 residues. V gave up 1 base and J gave up 8 bases; unmatched junction bases: 8. CDR3 coding DNA: TGTGCCAGCAGCTTAGGGGACAGGGAGGGTTCGGAAGCTTTCTTT. Translation: CASSLGDREGSEAFF.

This sequence joins TRBV4-1 and TRBJ1-5; weak D call: TRBD1 (6 bases). This CDR3 is built from 16 residues. The V gene's germline CDR1 is MGHRA and CDR2 YSYEKL. The V end lost 0 bases, the J end lost 7 bases, and 16 bases lay between the germline ends. CDR3 loop: CASSQDIQGRAQPQHF. CDR3 nucleotide sequence: TGCGCCAGCAGCCAAGATATACAGGGCAGGGCGCAGCCCCAGCATTTT.

V is TRBV28 and J is TRBJ1-2; 8 bases map to TRBD1. J gave up 6 bases and V 6 bases, and 6 bases lay outside the gene matches. The CDR3 sequence is 13 residues long. Looked up from germline, CDR1 is MDHEN and CDR2 is SYDVKM. Here the CDR3 reads CASRLTGEDGYTF. The CDR3 region has the DNA TGTGCCAGCAGGTTGACAGGGGAGGATGGCTACACCTTC.

V gene TRBV19 combines with J gene TRBJ2-2, with D unclear. Trimming removed 4 bases at V and 1 base at J, with 13 bases between. This CDR3 spans 16 amino acids. Germline loops: CDR1 LNHDA, CDR2 SQIVND (reference sequence). The CDR3, as DNA: TGTGCCAGTAGTAACTTAGGACCGCTGAACACCGGGGAGCTGTTTTTT. Residues: CASSNLGPLNTGELFF.

The chain combines TRBV19 with TRBJ1-1, with D possibly matching TRBD1 (6 bases). The CDR3 consists of 16 residues. Trimming pared 2 bases from V and 0 bases from J, leaving 13 bases between. Germline loops: CDR1 LNHDA, CDR2 SQIVND (reference sequence). CDR3 nucleotide sequence: TGTGCCAGTAGTATATCAGGGGCTTTGGTGAACACTGAAGCTTTCTTT. Encoded protein: CASSISGALVNTEAFF.

The chain employs TRBV11-1 and TRBJ2-1; TRBD2 aligns across 11 bases. With 5 bases clipped from V and 7 bases from J, the junction kept 7 bases outside the gene matches. The CDR3 consists of 15 residues. In germline, CDR1 is SGHAT, CDR2 FQDESV (reference sequence). CDR3: CASSEGLAVYNEQFF. The DNA for the CDR3 is TGTGCCAGCAGCGAGGGACTAGCGGTCTATAATGAGCAGTTCTTC.

The V and J genes are TRBV7-9 and TRBJ2-1, with D tentatively TRBD2 (6 bases). Germline assignment: CDR1 SEHNR and CDR2 FQNEAQ (reference sequence). The CDR3 totals 16 residues. V was pared by 5 bases and J by 5 bases, with 19 bases between. DNA of the CDR3: TGTGCCAGCAGCCCCCGGGGGTCCGGGATCGACAATGAGCAGTTCTTC. Its protein product is CASSPRGSGIDNEQFF.

The J gene is TRBJ2-1, the V gene TRBV25-1; 7 bases match TRBD2. V dropped 6 bases and J dropped 0; count of bases not matched to a gene: 2. Germline V gene lookup returns CDR1 MGHDK and CDR2 SYGVNS. The CDR3 is 14 amino acids. The CDR3 spells CASSSGNSYNEQFF. The CDR3 nucleotides read TGTGCCAGCAGCAGCGGGAACTCCTACAATGAGCAGTTCTTC.

This chain links TRBV9 with TRBJ1-1, with D maybe TRBD1 (6 bases). Germline-derived CDR1 and CDR2 are SGDLS and YYNGEE. V gave up 0 bases and J gave up 5 bases, with 14 bases separating them. This CDR3 has 15 amino acids. The CDR3 sequence is CASSVAHEGGTEAFF. The CDR3, as DNA: TGTGCCAGCAGCGTAGCCCACGAAGGGGGAACTGAAGCTTTCTTT.

CDR3 nucleotide sequence: TGCGCCAGCAGCCCGGGGACCGCCTATGGCTACACCTTC. It yields the protein CASSPGTAYGYTF. The V and J genes are TRBV5-1 and TRBJ1-2, with D maybe TRBD1 (5 bases). CDR1 is SGHRS, CDR2 YFSETQ, per germline. Trimming cost V 4 bases and J 4 bases, with 11 bases left between them. This CDR3 is built from 13 residues.

J is TRBJ1-1 and V is TRBV14; D is ambiguous. V lost 0 bases and J 5 bases, leaving 7 bases between the germline ends. The V gene's germline CDR1 is SGHDN and CDR2 FVKESK. The CDR3 has 13 residues. Here the CDR3 DNA reads TGTGCCAGCAGCCAAGACCGGCGGACTGAAGCTTTCTTT. This codes for CASSQDRRTEAFF.

The chain recombines TRBV29-1 with TRBJ1-1, with D unresolved. V was pared by 4 bases and J by 11 bases, with 20 bases between. From germline, CDR1 is SQVTM and CDR2 ANQGSEA. This CDR3 has 13 amino acids. CDR3 in DNA: TGCAGCGTTGGCATCCTCAGATTCTTAGGTGCTTTCTTT. This codes for CSVGILRFLGAFF.

The chain recombines TRBV11-2 with TRBJ1-5; D unclear. V was trimmed by 0 bases and J by 7 bases, leaving 13 bases between them. From germline, CDR1 is SGHAT and CDR2 FQNNGV. The CDR3 covers 15 residues. CDR3 nucleotide sequence: TGTGCCAGCAGCTTAGATCTTGGCACATCCCAGCCCCAGCATTTT. This translates into CASSLDLGTSQPQHF.

The chain carries TRBV4-3 and TRBJ2-1, with no clear D. Trimming left V 0 bases short and J 0 bases short, with 21 bases between. This CDR3 contains 20 residues. The germline gives CDR1 LGHNA, CDR2 YSLEER. The CDR3 here is CASSQDLVGSSRSSYNEQFF. CDR3 bases: TGCGCCAGCAGCCAAGATCTCGTGGGTAGCTCTAGAAGCTCCTACAATGAGCAGTTCTTC.

Concerning this clone: This CDR3 is also generated by other DNA sequences in the sample. The chain carries TRBV18 and TRBJ1-4; D is unresolved. Per germline, CDR1 KGHSH and CDR2 LQKENI. Trimming took 1 base from V and 3 from J, leaving 6 bases between them. The CDR3 sequence is 14 residues long. The CDR3 here is CASSPQGSNEKLFF. CDR3 in DNA: TGTGCCAGCTCACCACAGGGATCTAATGAAAAACTGTTTTTT.

The chain links TRBV20-1 to TRBJ2-3; D might be TRBD1 (5 bases). V lost 3 bases and J lost 5, with 6 bases in between. This CDR3 has 11 amino acids. Germline V gene sequence: CDR1 DFQATT, CDR2 SNEGSKA (reference sequence). The CDR3, as DNA: TGCAGTGCTAGTCAGGGAGATACGCAGTATTTT. Amino acids: CSASQGDTQYF.

In its sample, this clone was seen once. The chain recombines TRBV11-2 with TRBJ2-2; D is ambiguous. V was pared by 6 bases and J by 4 bases, with 12 bases between. The CDR3 has 14 amino acids. Germline lookup yields CDR1 SGHAT and CDR2 FQNNGV. The CDR3 spells CASRVGSVTGELFF. For the CDR3, the DNA is TGTGCCAGCAGGGTCGGGTCGGTCACCGGGGAGCTGTTTTTT.